A selection of T cell receptor beta chains follows, all from one sample in a study of Ad26.COV2.S vaccination and SARS-CoV-2 variants. Assay used: immunoSEQ multiplex PCR; TCRdb lists only in-frame clones, some missing. The sample yields some 420,000 clones, around nine tenths seen once. Material: peripheral blood, obtained in a trial of Ad26.COV2.S vaccine versus placebo. The source of these receptors is a person between 18 and 65 years old who received the Ad26.COV2.S COVID-19 vaccine or a placebo. The CDR3 runs from the conserved cysteine through the conserved F or W. The order of the fields is V gene, J gene, D gene, clone size, CDR3 protein, CDR3 DNA. The D gene is left open where the match is weak. The size entry is marked missing in some rows and otherwise reads once, few, many or a size class.

>TRBV3-1/TRBV3-2|TRBJ1-6|.|.
CASSQDWSPLHF
TGTGCCAGCAGCCAAGATTGGTCACCCCTCCACTTT
>TRBV12-3/TRBV12-4|TRBJ2-3|.|.
CASSLRGPDTQYF
TGTGCCAGCAGTTTGCGGGGTCCCGATACGCAGTATTTT
>TRBV6-2/TRBV6-3|TRBJ2-5|.|.
CASSYVRVETQYF
TGTGCCAGCAGTTACGTTAGGGTTGAGACCCAGTACTTC
>TRBV6-5|TRBJ1-4|.|.
CASSRAQGNEKLFF
TGTGCCAGCAGTAGGGCACAGGGTAATGAAAAACTGTTTTTT
>TRBV7-8|TRBJ2-1|.|.
CASGVKRSDSYNEQFF
TGTGCCAGCGGGGTGAAGCGCTCAGACTCCTACAATGAGCAGTTCTTC
>TRBV5-6|TRBJ1-5|.|.
CASSSGGLEPQHF
TGTGCCAGCAGCTCCGGGGGCTTGGAGCCCCAGCATTTT
>TRBV6-5|TRBJ2-5|TRBD2|.
CASSFGTSGGPETQYF
TGTGCCAGCAGTTTCGGGACTAGCGGGGGGCCGGAGACCCAGTACTTC
>TRBV4-3|TRBJ2-3|TRBD2|.
CASSPASGGAPDTQYF
TGCGCCAGCAGCCCAGCTAGCGGGGGGGCCCCAGATACGCAGTATTTT
>TRBV5-4|TRBJ1-2|.|.
CASSHPDHYGYTF
TGTGCCAGCAGCCACCCAGATCACTATGGCTACACCTTC
>TRBV19|TRBJ1-5|.|.
CASSSGIRSNQPQHF
TGTGCCAGTAGTTCAGGGATTAGGAGCAATCAGCCCCAGCATTTT
>TRBV15|TRBJ1-1|.|.
CATSNHPSEAPEAFF
TGTGCCACCAGCAACCATCCGAGTGAGGCCCCTGAAGCTTTCTTT
>TRBV3-1/TRBV3-2|TRBJ2-5|.|.
CASTPGTRRVQETQYF
TGTGCCAGCACCCCGGGGACCCGGAGGGTTCAAGAGACCCAGTACTTC
>TRBV5-4|TRBJ2-7|TRBD2|.
CASSLAPSGDYEQYF
TGTGCCAGCAGCTTGGCACCTAGCGGGGACTACGAGCAGTACTTC
>TRBV2|TRBJ2-7|.|.
CATSVGPAYEQYF
TGTGCCACCAGCGTTGGGCCCGCCTACGAGCAGTACTTC
>TRBV24-1|TRBJ2-2|TRBD2|.
CATTPGGDGELFF
TGTGCCACCACCCCCGGGGGGGACGGGGAGCTGTTTTTT
>TRBV18|TRBJ1-1|TRBD1|.
CASSRGQGTNTEAFF
TGTGCCAGCTCAAGAGGACAGGGGACGAACACTGAAGCTTTCTTT
>TRBV5-5|TRBJ1-4|.|.
CASSFAVSVEKLFF
TGTGCCAGCAGCTTTGCTGTATCTGTCGAAAAACTGTTTTTT
>TRBV5-1|TRBJ1-1|TRBD1|.
CASSDLKRDRAEAFF
TGCGCCAGCAGCGACCTTAAACGGGACAGGGCTGAAGCTTTCTTT
>TRBV5-4|TRBJ2-2|TRBD1|.
CASSLQGASNTGELFF
TGTGCCAGCAGCCTACAGGGGGCTAGTAACACCGGGGAGCTGTTTTTT
>TRBV13|TRBJ2-3|TRBD2|.
CASSLLRGGSKDTQYF
TGTGCCAGCAGCTTATTGCGGGGGGGCAGTAAAGATACGCAGTATTTT
>TRBV4-1|TRBJ2-4|.|once
CATAGLKNIQYF
TGCGCCACCGCAGGCCTGAAAAACATTCAGTACTTC
>TRBV28|TRBJ1-1|.|.
CASSLTVGTEAFF
TGTGCCAGCAGCTTAACCGTTGGCACTGAAGCTTTCTTT
>TRBV9|TRBJ1-1|TRBD1|.
CASSVGTGVMNTEAFF
TGTGCCAGCAGCGTCGGGACAGGGGTTATGAACACTGAAGCTTTCTTT
>TRBV30|TRBJ2-4|.|.
CAWSGTVHKEYYF
TGTGCCTGGTCCGGGACTGTTCATAAAGAGTACTACTTC
>TRBV24-1|TRBJ2-2|TRBD2|.
CATRGEGGELFF
TGTGCCACCCGGGGGGAAGGCGGGGAGCTGTTTTTT
>TRBV9|TRBJ1-1|.|.
CASSVGIMNTEAFF
TGTGCCAGCAGCGTAGGCATTATGAACACTGAAGCTTTCTTT
>TRBV5-6|TRBJ2-7|.|.
CASSLGYEQYF
TGTGCCAGCAGCTTAGGCTACGAGCAGTACTTC